One and the same sample provided the 26 T cell receptor beta chains below, sequenced in a study of cytomegalovirus exposure and HLA in healthy donors. 13 Jbeta primers and 60 Vbeta primers were used for the PCR. Repertoires were generated with immunoSEQ multiplex PCR, while TCRdb's copy carries only in-frame clones and drops some. The table records about 110,000 clones, roughly three quarters of them present only once. The source material was PBMCs. The receptors shown here come from a man aged 30 to 45 in good health and CMV-seronegative.

The sample holds a few counts of this clone. CDR3 residues: CASSQDPQETQYF. CDR3 DNA sequence: TGCGCCAGCAGCCAAGACCCCCAGGAGACCCAGTACTTC. This chain uses TRBV4-1 with TRBJ2-5; unclear D gene. The CDR3 loop spans 13 amino acids. Germline lookup yields CDR1 MGHRA and CDR2 YSYEKL. V gave up 0 bases and J gave up 5 bases, with 7 bases separating them.

The chain employs TRBV18 and TRBJ2-7; 7 nucleotides align to TRBD1. This CDR3 has 16 amino acids. J was trimmed by 1 base and V by 4 bases; bases with no gene match: 10. Germline V gene sequence: CDR1 KGHSH, CDR2 LQKENI. CDR3 bases: TGTGCCAGCTCACTTGTCCCGGGACAGCGGTCCTACGAGCAGTACTTC. This gives the protein CASSLVPGQRSYEQYF.

The chain uses TRBV2 and TRBJ1-1; 10 positions match TRBD1. The trim removed 11 bases at V and 5 bases at J, leaving 11 bases unmatched. This CDR3 comprises 14 residues. The germline V gene encodes CDR1 SNHLY and CDR2 FYNNEI. CDR3 DNA: TGTGCCGGTCGGGCCGGGACAGGGGAGACTGAAGCTTTCTTT. As protein: CAGRAGTGETEAFF.

This chain uses TRBV6-5 with TRBJ2-3, with D unresolved. The CDR3 contains 15 residues. Trimming shortened V by 0 bases and J by 0 bases, and 7 bases separated the two germline ends. CDR1 and CDR2 (germline): MNHEY, SVGAGI. The CDR3: CASSYSRKSTDTQYF. The CDR3 nucleotides are TGTGCCAGCAGTTACTCGCGGAAGAGCACAGATACGCAGTATTTT.

The chain employs TRBV28 and TRBJ2-6; the D is unclear. The germline V gene has CDR1 MDHEN and CDR2 SYDVKM. The germline V and J ends were trimmed by 4 bases and 1 base, with 5 bases remaining between them. This CDR3 spans 14 amino acids. The chain's CDR3 is CASSSQSGANVLTF. As DNA, the CDR3 is TGTGCCAGCAGTTCACAGTCTGGGGCCAACGTCCTGACTTTC.

V usage is TRBV11-2 and J usage is TRBJ2-4; 9 positions match TRBD1. Germline CDR1 and CDR2: SGHAT and FQNNGV. V gave up 0 bases and J gave up 13 bases; unmatched junction bases: 10. The CDR3 is 15 amino acids. The CDR3 protein is CASSLDLGGQGFQYF. The CDR3, as DNA: TGTGCCAGCAGCTTAGACCTCGGGGGACAGGGTTTCCAGTACTTC.

V usage is TRBV6-1 and J usage is TRBJ1-1; tentative D call: TRBD1 (6 bases). V lost 6 bases, J lost 4 bases, and 15 bases lay in between. This CDR3 spans 14 amino acids. Germline lookup yields CDR1 MNHNS and CDR2 SASEGT. As DNA, the CDR3 is TGTGCCAGCAGGAAGCAGCAGGGGATCACTGAAGCTTTCTTT. This encodes CASRKQQGITEAFF.

Notes on this clone: The junction and the germline gene differ at one end; a read error may be behind it. The chain's CDR3 is CASSSLLTGELFF. CDR3 nucleotide sequence: TGTGCTAGCAGCTCCCTACTGACCGGGGAGCTGTTTTTT. The chain has TRBV7-7 and TRBJ2-2, with no clear D. The CDR3 runs to 13 residues. From germline, CDR1 is SSHAT and CDR2 FNYEAQ (reference sequence).

This chain joins TRBV6-4 and TRBJ2-1; D may be TRBD2 (6 bases). Germline CDR1 and CDR2: MRHNA and SNTAGT. V dropped 6 bases and J dropped 10 bases, with 10 bases sitting between them. The CDR3 covers 11 residues. CDR3 loop: CASSWDCEQFF. The CDR3 DNA is TGTGCCAGCAGCTGGGACTGCGAGCAGTTCTTC.

The chain uses TRBV7-9 and TRBJ2-3; 8 nucleotides align to TRBD2. The trim removed 5 bases at V and 0 bases at J, leaving 7 bases unmatched. In germline, CDR1 is SEHNR, CDR2 FQNEAQ (reference sequence). This CDR3 has 16 amino acids. The CDR3 DNA sequence: TGTGCCAGCAGCCCGATAGCGGGGTACAGCACAGATACGCAGTATTTT. Translation: CASSPIAGYSTDTQYF.

This clone was observed a single time. This chain links TRBV5-4 with TRBJ2-3; 7 bases match TRBD2. This CDR3 is built from 14 residues. Germline trimming cut 2 bases from V and 1 base from J; bases unmatched to any gene: 1. The germline CDR1 and CDR2 sequences are SGHNT and YYREEE (reference sequence). CDR3 DNA sequence: TGTGCCAGCAGCTTACGGGGGGGCACAGATACGCAGTATTTT. Protein sequence: CASSLRGGTDTQYF.

The chain joins TRBV7-2 to TRBJ1-3, with D perhaps TRBD1 (6 bases). There are 16 residues in the CDR3. The germline V and J ends were trimmed by 0 bases and 2 bases, with 11 bases remaining between them. From germline, CDR1 is SGHTA and CDR2 FQGNSA. The CDR3 nucleotides read TGTGCCAGCAGCTTAGCTATGGGGGCGGCTGGAAACACCATATATTTT. Amino acid sequence: CASSLAMGAAGNTIYF.

In its sample, this clone was seen a few times. This sample also contains other DNA sequences that code for the same CDR3. CDR3 sequence reads: CAWSGLYEQYF. DNA of the CDR3: TGTGCCTGGAGCGGACTATACGAGCAGTACTTC. The chain combines TRBV30 with TRBJ2-7; perhaps TRBD2 as D (6 bases). In germline, CDR1 is GTSNPN, CDR2 SVGIG (reference sequence). Trimming removed 3 bases at V and 4 bases at J, with 7 bases between. The CDR3 has 11 residues.

The rearrangement uses TRBV18 and TRBJ2-5, with D hard to call. The V and J ends lost 6 bases and 1 base respectively, with 15 bases between them. This CDR3 is 15 amino acids long. Looked up from germline, CDR1 is KGHSH and CDR2 is LQKENI. The CDR3 DNA is TGTGCCAGCTCGACTGTGGCGCAGAGCCAAGAGACCCAGTACTTC. It is translated as CASSTVAQSQETQYF.

The CDR3 is CASSFFGEQFF. The CDR3 DNA is TGTGCCAGCAGTTTCTTCGGTGAGCAGTTCTTC. The rearrangement links TRBV28 to TRBJ2-1; D uncertain. Germline V gene sequence: CDR1 MDHEN, CDR2 SYDVKM. The V and J ends lost 3 bases and 9 bases respectively, with 6 bases between them. The CDR3 runs to 11 residues. Based on the CDR3 plus reference TRBV28 and TRBJ2-1, the full variable domain is DVKVTQSSRYLVKRTGEKVFLECVQDMDHENMFWYRQDPGLGLRLIYFSYDVKMKEKGDIPEGYSVSREKKERFSLILESASTNQTSMYLCASSFFGEQFFGPGTRLTVL.

This clone has a handful of counts. The chain has TRBV7-9 and TRBJ2-5; D ambiguous. This CDR3 comprises 16 residues. Per the germline V gene, CDR1 is SEHNR and CDR2 is FQNEAQ (reference sequence). The V gene lost 4 bases and the J gene lost 1 base, with 16 bases spanning the gap. This chain's CDR3 is CASSSSGTRTQETQYF. In DNA form, the CDR3 reads TGTGCCAGCAGCTCGTCAGGAACTCGAACCCAAGAGACCCAGTACTTC.

The chain links TRBV7-8 to TRBJ2-1, with TRBD2 as a possible D gene (5 bases). CDR3 length equals 17 residues. V was pared by 4 bases and J by 4 bases, with 20 bases between. CDR1 and CDR2 from the germline V gene are SGHVS and FQNEAQ. The CDR3 protein is CASSYELVSPIYNEQFF. The CDR3 coding sequence is TGTGCCAGCAGCTACGAACTAGTCTCACCAATATACAATGAGCAGTTCTTC.

This clone has just a few counts. The chain recombines TRBV2 with TRBJ2-1; 11 nucleotides line up with TRBD2. This CDR3 is built from 17 residues. Germline trimming cut 7 bases from V and 6 bases from J; bases unmatched to any gene: 14. CDR1 is SNHLY, CDR2 FYNNEI, per germline. CDR3 loop: CASTPTPGTSGGNEQFF. The CDR3 nucleotides read TGTGCCAGCACCCCTACCCCGGGGACTAGCGGTGGCAATGAGCAGTTCTTC.

The J gene is TRBJ2-1, the V gene TRBV11-3; 12 bases are shared with TRBD2. This CDR3 region has 17 residues. Germline CDR1 is SGHNT and CDR2 is YENEEA. J was trimmed by 7 bases and V by 1 base; bases with no gene match: 8. CDR3 nucleotide sequence: TGTGCCAGCAGCTTAGGGTCGCTAGCGGGAGGGCATAATGAGCAGTTCTTC. Protein product: CASSLGSLAGGHNEQFF.

The rearrangement uses TRBV7-2 and TRBJ1-1; D is possibly TRBD1 (6 bases). The CDR3 sequence is 15 residues long. The V end lost 0 bases, the J end lost 4 bases, and 12 bases lay between the germline ends. CDR1 is SGHTA, CDR2 FQGNSA, per germline. The CDR3 sequence: CASSLARGRGTEAFF. The CDR3 region has the DNA TGTGCCAGCAGCTTAGCTAGGGGGAGGGGCACTGAAGCTTTCTTT.

The chain couples TRBV6-6 to TRBJ2-7; 9 positions agree with TRBD2. The CDR3 spans 16 residues. Germline V gene data show CDR1 as MNHNY and CDR2 as SVGAGI (reference sequence). J was trimmed by 2 bases and V by 6 bases; bases with no gene match: 11. This CDR3 is CASRSPGLAAPYEQYF. The CDR3 DNA is TGTGCCAGCAGGTCGCCGGGACTAGCCGCCCCCTACGAGCAGTACTTC.

This clone came up once. The J gene is TRBJ1-6, the V gene TRBV2; D is unclear. The germline V gene encodes CDR1 SNHLY and CDR2 FYNNEI. This CDR3 is built from 13 residues. V gave up 8 bases and J gave up 8 bases, with 13 bases separating them. In DNA, the CDR3 is TGTGCCAGCTTATCTTTCGGGGATTCACCCCTCCACTTT. Translation gives CASLSFGDSPLHF.

The chain joins TRBV19 to TRBJ2-5; 7 bases agree with TRBD2. TRBJ2-7 explains the end of the DNA better; the J call may be wrong. Germline V gene lookup returns CDR1 LNHDA and CDR2 SQIVND (reference sequence). CDR3 size: 14 residues. The CDR3 DNA reads TGTGCCAGTAGAGGCGGGAGCGGCCCCTACGAGCAGTACTTC. Translation gives CASRGGSGPYEQYF.

This clone was seen more than once but under ten times. This chain joins TRBV11-2 and TRBJ2-1, with 13 positions matching TRBD2. Germline CDR1 reads SGHAT; CDR2 reads FQNNGV. J was trimmed by 13 bases and V by 2 bases; bases with no gene match: 8. The CDR3 is made up of 15 amino acids. The CDR3 loop reads CASSLTSTSGRAQFF. Here the CDR3 DNA reads TGTGCCAGCAGCTTAACCTCTACTAGCGGGAGGGCCCAGTTCTTC.

This clone was counted only a few times. V gene TRBV4-1 combines with J gene TRBJ1-6; TRBD1 agrees at 9 bases. The CDR3 loop spans 15 amino acids. J gave up 7 bases and V 6 bases, and 7 bases lay outside the gene matches. Germline V gene lookup returns CDR1 MGHRA and CDR2 YSYEKL. CDR3 loop: CASRATGGLNSPLHF. For the CDR3, the DNA is TGCGCCAGCAGAGCAACAGGGGGCCTAAATTCACCCCTCCACTTT.

This clone was seen only a few times. The rearrangement uses TRBV9 and TRBJ2-1; 12 positions match TRBD2. The length of the CDR3 is 16 residues. Germline loops: CDR1 SGDLS, CDR2 YYNGEE. The V gene end was trimmed by 5 bases and the J gene end by 0 bases; junction bases not matched to a gene: 3. The CDR3 region has the DNA TGTGCCAGCAGTTTGACTAGCGGGAGCTCCTACAATGAGCAGTTCTTC. Residues: CASSLTSGSSYNEQFF.